This TCR beta chain stems from a study of shared clonotypes between healthy human individuals. This CDR3 comprises 13 residues. Germline lookup yields CDR1 SGHRS and CDR2 YFSETQ. Trimming shortened V by 5 bases and J by 0 bases, and 8 bases separated the two germline ends. TCRdb keeps only in-frame clones here, not all; method: immunoSEQ multiplex PCR. This sample yields around 940,000 clones, of which 70% to 85% are seen a single time; around 1.5% belongs to the top ten. Sequencing was carried out using memory CD4+ T cells sorted from blood. Documented subset: CD45RA-negative fraction. This sequence originates from a man between 18 and 29 years old in good health. The V gene is TRBV5-1, the J gene TRBJ1-1; TRBD1 is a possible D gene (5 bases). CDR3 DNA: TGCGCCAGCAGTTTGACAGTGAACACTGAAGCTTTCTTT. It codes for CASSLTVNTEAFF.